The 14 T cell receptor beta chains listed next were all sequenced from one sample in a study of T cell responses to AZD1222 COVID-19 vaccine. Sequenced by immunoSEQ multiplex PCR; TCRdb stores in-frame clones only, minus some. The repertoire has 130,000 to 150,000 clones, around 90% of them found once; the top ten carry approximately 2.9%. The sample consisted of peripheral blood, taken on day 0 of MenACWY control vaccination. Receptors originate from an adult in good health.

This sequence joins TRBV7-9 and TRBJ1-5; tentative D call: TRBD1 (5 bases). The germline V and J ends were trimmed by 3 bases and 5 bases, with 5 bases remaining between them. CDR3 length: 12 residues. Germline V gene data show CDR1 as SEHNR and CDR2 as FQNEAQ (reference sequence). The CDR3 nucleotides are TGTGCCAGCAGCTTCAGGGATCAGCCCCAGCATTTT. Its translation is CASSFRDQPQHF.

The chain joins TRBV4-1 to TRBJ2-1, with 10 positions matching TRBD2. Trimming cost V 1 base and J 0 bases; bases outside gene matches: 3. This CDR3 region has 17 residues. Germline CDR1 is MGHRA and CDR2 is YSYEKL. The CDR3 here is CASSQAPSGSSYNEQFF. For the CDR3, the DNA is TGCGCCAGCAGCCAAGCCCCTAGCGGGAGCTCCTACAATGAGCAGTTCTTC.

The J gene is TRBJ2-1, the V gene TRBV24-1; D could derive from TRBD1 or TRBD2 (5 bases each). The V gene's germline CDR1 is KGHDR and CDR2 SFDVKD. The CDR3 loop spans 14 amino acids. Trimming took off 5 bases at V and 8 bases at J, with 15 bases between the two ends. The CDR3 bases are TGTGCCACCAGTGTCGGGGACCCCACCGATGAGCAGTTCTTC. Amino acid sequence: CATSVGDPTDEQFF.

The rearrangement links TRBV6-6 to TRBJ2-1, with 9 bases aligning to TRBD1. This CDR3 comprises 15 residues. Germline assignment: CDR1 MNHNY and CDR2 SVGAGI (reference sequence). Trimming removed 5 bases from V and 2 bases from J; junction bases left unmatched: 4. The CDR3 sequence is CASSDRDRAYNEQFF. Written as DNA, the CDR3 is TGTGCCAGCAGTGACCGGGACAGGGCCTACAATGAGCAGTTCTTC.

The rearrangement joins TRBV28 to TRBJ2-1, with 7 nucleotides matching TRBD1. In germline, CDR1 is MDHEN, CDR2 SYDVKM. The V and J ends lost 3 bases and 7 bases, in that order; junction bases with no gene match: 3. The CDR3 is made up of 13 amino acids. CDR3 DNA sequence: TGTGCCAGCAGTTTGACAGGGTGGAATGAGCAGTTCTTC. Its translation: CASSLTGWNEQFF.

V gene TRBV3-1 (or the pseudogene TRBV3-2) combines with J gene TRBJ2-7, with D possibly matching TRBD1 (7 bases). V gave up 1 base and J gave up 4 bases, with 14 bases separating them. This CDR3 is 15 amino acids long. Per germline, CDR1 LGHDT and CDR2 YNNKEL (reference sequence). The CDR3 loop is CASSQGRGRRYEQYF. CDR3 nucleotides: TGTGCCAGCAGCCAAGGGAGGGGGCGGCGATACGAGCAGTACTTC.

This clone was seen a few times. The CDR3 DNA reads TGTGCCATCAGTGAGTCGATAGGGGCAGATACGCAGTATTTT. Its translation: CAISESIGADTQYF. The J gene is TRBJ2-3, the V gene TRBV10-3; TRBD1 might be the D (5 bases). V was shortened by 0 bases and J by 4 bases, with 8 bases between the two germline ends. Per the germline V gene, CDR1 is ENHRY and CDR2 is SYGVKD. The CDR3 spans 14 residues.

This rearrangement joins TRBV27 to TRBJ2-1, with 8 bases fitting TRBD2. The V segment lost 6 bases and the J segment 7 bases; nucleotides outside the gene matches: 11. The CDR3 consists of 15 residues. Germline loops: CDR1 MNHEY, CDR2 SMNVEV (reference sequence). The CDR3 protein is CASRVAGSTGNEQFF. The CDR3 nucleotides are TGTGCCAGCAGGGTAGCGGGGTCGACGGGGAATGAGCAGTTCTTC.

This chain joins TRBV14 and TRBJ1-6; 9 bases match TRBD1. This CDR3 spans 15 amino acids. V was pared by 1 base and J by 9 bases, with 4 bases of the junction left unmatched. Germline assignment: CDR1 SGHDN and CDR2 FVKESK. CDR3 sequence: CASSQAGTGTSPLHF. CDR3 in DNA: TGTGCCAGCAGCCAAGCCGGGACAGGGACTTCACCCCTCCACTTT.

This rearrangement joins TRBV4-1 to TRBJ2-2; D is perhaps TRBD2 (5 bases). This CDR3 is built from 15 residues. The germline V gene has CDR1 MGHRA and CDR2 YSYEKL. Trimming pared 0 bases from V and 5 bases from J, leaving 10 bases between. The CDR3 DNA is TGCGCCAGCAGCCAAGAGCCTAGCAGGACCGGGGAGCTGTTTTTT. This translates into CASSQEPSRTGELFF.

The rearrangement links TRBV7-9 to TRBJ1-1, with D possibly TRBD1 on 5 matching bases. CDR1 is SEHNR and CDR2 is FQNEAQ in the germline V gene (reference sequence). The CDR3 spans 16 residues. V lost 4 bases and J lost 5, with 20 bases in between. In DNA form, the CDR3 reads TGTGCCAGCAGCTCCAGTCGGCAGGGAGGTCGGACTGAAGCTTTCTTT. Amino acid sequence: CASSSSRQGGRTEAFF.

The chain combines TRBV2 with TRBJ2-3, with 13 bases fitting TRBD2. Germline CDR1 reads SNHLY; CDR2 reads FYNNEI. The CDR3 extends over 16 amino acids. The ends lost 3 bases at V and 5 bases at J; junction bases unmatched: 5. In nucleotides, the CDR3 is TGTGCCAGCAGTGAGTTACTAGCGGGAGGGGGAGATACGCAGTATTTT. Residues: CASSELLAGGGDTQYF.

V is TRBV28 and J is TRBJ1-5; D gene uncertain. The CDR3 spans 13 residues. Germline V lookup: CDR1 MDHEN, CDR2 SYDVKM. V was clipped by 2 bases and J by 4 bases, with 6 bases between them. Here the CDR3 reads CASSLRVNQPQHF. The CDR3 DNA follows: TGTGCCAGCAGTTTAAGGGTGAATCAGCCCCAGCATTTT.

The chain combines TRBV4-1 with TRBJ2-4; D is unresolved. CDR1 MGHRA and CDR2 YSYEKL come from the germline V gene. The CDR3 totals 15 residues. V lost 1 base, J lost 0 bases, and 7 bases lay in between. The CDR3 nucleotides read TGCGCCAGCAGCCAAGGAGACGGAGCCAAAAACATTCAGTACTTC. As protein: CASSQGDGAKNIQYF.